This T cell receptor beta chain is drawn from a study of shared T cell receptors in the human thymus. Sequenced by immunoSEQ multiplex PCR; TCRdb stores in-frame clones only, minus some. The sample consists of roughly 700,000 clones, 70% to 90% of them appearing once. Trimming left V 0 bases short and J 5 bases short, with 16 bases between. The CDR3 spans 16 residues. Per the germline V gene, CDR1 is LGHNA and CDR2 is YSLEER. These same records also appear under a second study, on human thymus T cells.

The chain recombines TRBV4-3 with TRBJ1-1; unclear D gene. The receptor comes from a boy under two years old with a congenital heart defect. Source material: thymocytes. In nucleotides, the CDR3 is TGCGCCAGCAGCCAAGACTCCCGGGAGAAGGGAACTGAAGCTTTCTTT. Protein sequence: CASSQDSREKGTEAFF.